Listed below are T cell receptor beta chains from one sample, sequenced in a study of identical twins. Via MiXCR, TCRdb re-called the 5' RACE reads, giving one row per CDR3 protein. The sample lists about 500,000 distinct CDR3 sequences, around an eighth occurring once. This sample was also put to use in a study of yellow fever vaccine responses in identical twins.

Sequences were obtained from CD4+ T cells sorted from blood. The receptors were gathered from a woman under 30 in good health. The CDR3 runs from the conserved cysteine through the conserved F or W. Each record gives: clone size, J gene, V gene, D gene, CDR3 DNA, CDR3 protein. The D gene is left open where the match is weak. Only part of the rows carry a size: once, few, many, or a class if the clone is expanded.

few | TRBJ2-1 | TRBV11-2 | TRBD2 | TGTGCCAGCAGCCCACAAGCGGGGAGCTCCTACAATGAGCAGTTCTTC | CASSPQAGSSYNEQFF
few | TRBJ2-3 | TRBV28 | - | TGTGCCAGTGCTACGGATACGCAGTATTTT | CASATDTQYF
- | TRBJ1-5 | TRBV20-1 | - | TGCAGTGTGGTGGGCCGGCGGAATCAGCCCCAGCATTTT | CSVVGRRNQPQHF
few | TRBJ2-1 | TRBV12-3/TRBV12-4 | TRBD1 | TGTGCCAGCAGTTCCCAACAGGGGGCGAGGGGCAATGAGCAGTTCTTC | CASSSQQGARGNEQFF
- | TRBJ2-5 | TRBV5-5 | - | TGTGCCAGCAGCATAACCCCGACATACCAAGAGACCCAGTACTTC | CASSITPTYQETQYF
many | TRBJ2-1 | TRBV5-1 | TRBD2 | TGCGCCAGCAGCGCGACTAGCGGCTACAATGAGCAGTTCTTC | CASSATSGYNEQFF
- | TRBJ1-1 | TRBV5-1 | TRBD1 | TGCGCCAGCAGCCCACAGACAGGGGGCTTGAGCACTGAAGCTTTCTTT | CASSPQTGGLSTEAFF
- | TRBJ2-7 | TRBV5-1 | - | TGCGCCAGCAGCTTTCTGCCTGACTTGCCCAGCGAGCAGTACTTC | CASSFLPDLPSEQYF
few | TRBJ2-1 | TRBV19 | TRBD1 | TGTGCCAGTAGTATCGACAGGGCCTTCTACAATGAGCAGTTCTTC | CASSIDRAFYNEQFF
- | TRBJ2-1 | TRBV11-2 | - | TGTGCCAGCAGCTTACTAGCGCAAGTCTACAATGAGCAGTTCTTC | CASSLLAQVYNEQFF
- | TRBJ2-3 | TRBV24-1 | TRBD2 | TGTGCCACCAGTGATCTCGGACTAGGACAAAGCACAGATACGCAGTATTTT | CATSDLGLGQSTDTQYF
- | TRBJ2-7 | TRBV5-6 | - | TGTGCCAGCAGCTCTGTAGGGGAATCCTACGAGCAGTACTTC | CASSSVGESYEQYF
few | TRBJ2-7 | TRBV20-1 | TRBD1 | TGCAGTGCTAGATCGGACAGGGGCCGTCCTACGCAGCAGTACTTC | CSARSDRGRPTQQYF
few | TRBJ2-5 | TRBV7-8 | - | TGTGCCAGCAGCTTCGGAGGGGCTCGAGAAGTAGAGACCCAGTACTTC | CASSFGGAREVETQYF
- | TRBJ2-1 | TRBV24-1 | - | TGTGCCACCAGCCGGACGGGTAAAGTCTACAATGAGCAGTTCTTC | CATSRTGKVYNEQFF
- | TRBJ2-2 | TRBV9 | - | TGTGCCAGCAGCGTAGCACTGTTGGAGGCCGGGGAGCTGTTTTTT | CASSVALLEAGELFF
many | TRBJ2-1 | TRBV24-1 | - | TGTGCCACCGAGTATAGGAATGAGCAGTTCTTC | CATEYRNEQFF
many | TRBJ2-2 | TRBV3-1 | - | TGTGCCAGCAGCCAAGCCAGGGGCTACACCGGGGAGCTGTTTTTT | CASSQARGYTGELFF
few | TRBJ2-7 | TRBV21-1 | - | TGTGACGACGTCTGGGATCCCTACGAGCAGTACTTC | CDDVWDPYEQYF
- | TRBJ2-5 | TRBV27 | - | TGTGCCAGCAGTTTATTGGTACAGGGACGAGAGACCCAGTACTTC | CASSLLVQGRETQYF
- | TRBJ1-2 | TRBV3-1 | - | TGTGCCAGCAGCCAGAACAGGGTCGGCGGCTACACCTTC | CASSQNRVGGYTF
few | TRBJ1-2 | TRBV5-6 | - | TGTGCCAGCAGCTTCGCCGGACGGAGCGGATATGGCTACACCTTC | CASSFAGRSGYGYTF
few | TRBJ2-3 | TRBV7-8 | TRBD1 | TGTGCCAGCAGCTTAGCGGACAGGTCCGCAGATACGCAGTATTTT | CASSLADRSADTQYF
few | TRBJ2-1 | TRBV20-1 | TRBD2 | TGCAGTGGCACTAGCGGGGTCTACAATGAGCAGTTCTTC | CSGTSGVYNEQFF
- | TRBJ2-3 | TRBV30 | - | TGTGCCTGGAGATTGAGGGAAAGGGGCACAGATACGCAGTATTTT | CAWRLRERGTDTQYF
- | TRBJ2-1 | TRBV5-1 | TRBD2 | TGCGCCAGCAGCTCCGGAGGCGGGAGTTCCTACAATGAGCAGTTCTTC | CASSSGGGSSYNEQFF
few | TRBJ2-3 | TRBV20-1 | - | TGCAGTGCCCATGACAGCACAGATACGCAGTATTTT | CSAHDSTDTQYF
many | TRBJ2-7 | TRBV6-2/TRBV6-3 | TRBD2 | TGTGCCAGCAGTGGGACTAGCGGCATCTACGAGCAGTACTTC | CASSGTSGIYEQYF
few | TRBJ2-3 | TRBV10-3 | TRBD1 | TGTGCCATCGGGACAGACACTAGCACAGATACGCAGTATTTT | CAIGTDTSTDTQYF
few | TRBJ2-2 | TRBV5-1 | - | TGCGCCAGCAGCTTGGATGTTCCCTCCGACGGGGAGCTGTTTTTT | CASSLDVPSDGELFF
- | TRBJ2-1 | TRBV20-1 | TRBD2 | TGCAGTGCGAGTAGGGAGGGGTGGCTTAACAATGAGCAGTTCTTC | CSASREGWLNNEQFF
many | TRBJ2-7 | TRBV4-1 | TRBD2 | TGCGCCAGCAGCCAAGAAAGCCTAGCGGGAGCCTACGAGCAGTACTTC | CASSQESLAGAYEQYF
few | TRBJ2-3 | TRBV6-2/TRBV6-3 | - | TGTGCCAGCAGTCGAAGGGGGGGCTACACAGATACGCAGTATTTT | CASSRRGGYTDTQYF
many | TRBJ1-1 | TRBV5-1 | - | TGCGCCAGCAGCTTGGGGGCCGCGGCAGGGGAGAACACTGAAGCTTTCTTT | CASSLGAAAGENTEAFF
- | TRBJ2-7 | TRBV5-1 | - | TGCGCCAGCAGGATAGCGGCCTCCTACGAGCAGTACTTC | CASRIAASYEQYF
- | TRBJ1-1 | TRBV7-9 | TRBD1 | TGTGCCAGCAGCTTCCAACAGGGGGGAACTGAAGCTTTCTTT | CASSFQQGGTEAFF
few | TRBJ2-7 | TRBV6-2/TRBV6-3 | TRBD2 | TGTGCCAGCTCGCGAGCGGGGCCCTACGAGCAGTACTTC | CASSRAGPYEQYF
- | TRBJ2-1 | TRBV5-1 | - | TGCGCCAGCAGCCCAGGACTAATAAACAATGAGCAGTTCTTC | CASSPGLINNEQFF
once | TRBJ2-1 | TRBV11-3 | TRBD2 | TGTGCCAGCAGCCCCCAGGGACTAGCGGTAGATGAGCAGTTCTTC | CASSPQGLAVDEQFF
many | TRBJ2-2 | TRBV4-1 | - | TGCGCCAGCAGCCAAGATATCGCGGCGCGGACCGGGGAGCTGTTTTTT | CASSQDIAARTGELFF
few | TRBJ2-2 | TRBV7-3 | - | TGTGCCAGCAGCTTGGTTCCCGGCCACATGACCGGGGAGCTGTTTTTT | CASSLVPGHMTGELFF
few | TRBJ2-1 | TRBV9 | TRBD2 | TGTGCCAGCAGCGGGAGCGGGAGGCCCTACAATGAGCAGTTCTTC | CASSGSGRPYNEQFF
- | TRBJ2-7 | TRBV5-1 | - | TGCGCCAGCAGACCAGACAGGAACTCCTACGAGCAGTACTTC | CASRPDRNSYEQYF
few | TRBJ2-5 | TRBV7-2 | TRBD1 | TGTGCCAGCAGCCCCAGGGGGTCAAGGGAGACCCAGTACTTC | CASSPRGSRETQYF
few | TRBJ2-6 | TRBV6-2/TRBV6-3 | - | TGTGCCAGCAGTCGGTTCGGAGGGGTCTTCTCTGGGGCCAACGTCCTGACTTTC | CASSRFGGVFSGANVLTF
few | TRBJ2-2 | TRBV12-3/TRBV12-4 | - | TGTGCCAGCAGTCCCTCGGCTACCGGGGAGCTGTTTTTT | CASSPSATGELFF
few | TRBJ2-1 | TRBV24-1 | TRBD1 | TGTGCCACCAGTGAGATCGGGACAGGTAACTACAATGAGCAGTTCTTC | CATSEIGTGNYNEQFF
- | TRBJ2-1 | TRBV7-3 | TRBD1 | TGTGCCAGCAGCTCAGGGGACAGGGATGACAATGAGCAGTTCTTC | CASSSGDRDDNEQFF
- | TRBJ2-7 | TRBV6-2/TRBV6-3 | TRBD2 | TGTGCCAGCAGTACCGGGACTAGCTACGAGCAGTACTTC | CASSTGTSYEQYF
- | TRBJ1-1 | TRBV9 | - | TGTGCCAGCAGCGTAGTCGATGGCACTGAAGCTTTCTTT | CASSVVDGTEAFF
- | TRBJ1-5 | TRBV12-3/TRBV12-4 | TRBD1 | TGTGCCAGCAGTTTAGGGGGGACAGTCTATAGCAATCAGCCCCAGCATTTT | CASSLGGTVYSNQPQHF
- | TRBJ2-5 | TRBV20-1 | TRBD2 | TGCAGTGCTAGAATACTAGCGGGGGGACGAGGACATGGGGCCCAGTACTTC | CSARILAGGRGHGAQYF
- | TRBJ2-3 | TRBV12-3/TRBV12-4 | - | TGTGCCAGCAACAAACTAGAGGGAGATACGCAGTATTTT | CASNKLEGDTQYF
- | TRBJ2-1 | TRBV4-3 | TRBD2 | TGCGCCAGCAGCCTTCTAGCGGGAGCGAGCTCCTACAATGAGCAGTTCTTC | CASSLLAGASSYNEQFF
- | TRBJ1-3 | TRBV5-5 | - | TGTGCCAGCAGCTTGGCCAGGGCAGAGGGAAACACCATATATTTT | CASSLARAEGNTIYF
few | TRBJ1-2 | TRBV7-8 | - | TGTGCCAGCAGCCCGGCAGCGTCTAACTATGGCTACACCTTC | CASSPAASNYGYTF
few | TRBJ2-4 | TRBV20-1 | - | TGCAGTGCTAGAGATAGCCCGGGCAACATTCAGTACTTC | CSARDSPGNIQYF
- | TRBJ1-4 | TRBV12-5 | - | TGTGCTAGTGGTTTGGTACAGAATCTCAATGAAAAACTGTTTTTT | CASGLVQNLNEKLFF
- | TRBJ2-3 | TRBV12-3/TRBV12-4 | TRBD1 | TGTGCCAGCAGTTCACAGGGGCACCCAGATACGCAGTATTTT | CASSSQGHPDTQYF
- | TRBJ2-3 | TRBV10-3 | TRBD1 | TGTGCCATCACCGCCGACAGGGGGGAGAGGACAGATACGCAGTATTTT | CAITADRGERTDTQYF